One and the same sample provided the 18 T cell receptor beta chains below, sequenced in a study of beta chain features in type 1 diabetes. Study conclusions and caveats: Shorter TCRB CDR3s, moderately but significantly so, marked every one of the four CD4+ subsets in Type 1 diabetes patients.

cDNA synthesis used the whole RNA isolate, giving expressed TCRB sequences. Assay: immunoSEQ multiplex PCR; the TCRdb copy retains only in-frame clones and omits some. The sample carries 20,000 to 25,000 clones, around three fifths recorded once. What these receptors recognize is not known. The sequencing input was stem cell memory CD4+ T cells from blood. The receptor set was obtained from a man younger than 30 with type 1 diabetes.

This clone has more than one count but fewer than ten. V is TRBV9 and J is TRBJ2-1, with 7 bases that match TRBD2. The CDR3 contains 15 residues. Per the germline V gene, CDR1 is SGDLS and CDR2 is YYNGEE. Trimming cost V 4 bases and J 0 bases; bases outside gene matches: 4. The CDR3 DNA reads as TGTGCCAGCAGCACCAGCGGGAACTCCTACAATGAGCAGTTCTTC. The encoded protein is CASSTSGNSYNEQFF.

The chain has TRBV7-2 and TRBJ2-2; 9 nucleotides align to TRBD2. The CDR3 totals 15 residues. The germline CDR1 and CDR2 sequences are SGHTA and FQGNSA. V was clipped by 2 bases and J by 6 bases; unmatched bases: 4. The CDR3 protein is CASSLIAGVAGELFF. The CDR3, as DNA: TGTGCCAGCAGCTTAATAGCGGGGGTAGCCGGGGAGCTGTTTTTT.

The V gene is TRBV10-3, the J gene TRBJ2-1; 10 nucleotides match TRBD2. V was pared by 9 bases and J by 2 bases, with 1 base of the junction left unmatched. Germline values: CDR1 ENHRY, CDR2 SYGVKD. The CDR3 contains 13 residues. CDR3: CAMTSGPYNEQFF. The CDR3 DNA follows: TGTGCCATGACTAGCGGGCCCTACAATGAGCAGTTCTTC.

The table lists this clone with a few counts. CDR3 sequence (DNA): TGTGCCTGGAGTCGGTATACCGGGAGAAGATTTTCCGGGCAGCCCCAGCATTTT. It encodes CAWSRYTGRRFSGQPQHF. The rearrangement uses TRBV30 and TRBJ1-5; D is ambiguous. Trimming pared 2 bases from V and 7 bases from J, leaving 27 bases between. The CDR3 length is 18 residues. CDR1 GTSNPN and CDR2 SVGIG come from the germline V gene (reference sequence).

The J gene is TRBJ2-1, the V gene TRBV2, with D possibly being TRBD1 (6 bases). The CDR3 totals 14 residues. V was pared by 7 bases and J by 4 bases, with 14 bases between. Germline V gene data show CDR1 as SNHLY and CDR2 as FYNNEI. The CDR3 sequence: CASNRVYRYNEQFF. CDR3 nucleotide sequence: TGTGCCAGCAACAGGGTTTATAGGTACAATGAGCAGTTCTTC.

The chain recombines TRBV10-1 with TRBJ2-7, with 10 bases lining up with TRBD1. CDR3 length: 14 residues. CDR1 is WNHNN, CDR2 SYGVQD, per germline (reference sequence). V lost 6 bases to trimming and J lost 5 bases; unmatched junction nucleotides: 7. This CDR3 reads CASSPGQGFHEQYF. CDR3 DNA: TGCGCCAGCAGCCCGGGACAGGGGTTCCACGAGCAGTACTTC.

V gene TRBV28 combines with J gene TRBJ2-7; TRBD2 might be the D (6 bases). This CDR3 has 15 residues. V shed 2 bases and J shed 0 bases, with 11 bases lying between them. Germline V lookup: CDR1 MDHEN, CDR2 SYDVKM. DNA of the CDR3: TGTGCCAGCAGTTTAGGCGGGGTGAACTCCTACGAGCAGTACTTC. It translates to CASSLGGVNSYEQYF.

This clone has more than one count but fewer than ten. The chain joins TRBV12-5 to TRBJ1-1; TRBD1 might be the D (6 bases). Looked up from germline, CDR1 is LGHNT and CDR2 is FRNRAP. The CDR3 consists of 16 residues. With 0 bases removed from V and 4 bases from J, the gap between germline ends came to 15 bases. The DNA for the CDR3 is TGTGCTAGTGGTTTGGTACTAGGGGACACGATCACTGAAGCTTTCTTT. It encodes CASGLVLGDTITEAFF.

The chain uses TRBV30 and TRBJ2-2, with D possibly being TRBD1 (5 bases). From germline, CDR1 is GTSNPN and CDR2 SVGIG (reference sequence). This CDR3 region has 14 residues. V was shortened by 3 bases and J by 5 bases, with 13 bases between the two germline ends. CDR3 amino acids: CAWRGHPTTGELFF. In DNA form, the CDR3 reads TGTGCCTGGAGGGGGCACCCAACGACCGGGGAGCTGTTTTTT.

This rearrangement joins TRBV19 to TRBJ1-6; 8 bases align to TRBD1. CDR1 LNHDA and CDR2 SQIVND come from the germline V gene (reference sequence). The CDR3 runs 14 residues. Trimming at V came to 7 bases and at J to 10 bases, leaving 9 bases not matched to a gene. This CDR3 is CASKTTGANSPLHF. CDR3 in DNA: TGTGCCAGTAAAACGACAGGGGCCAACTCACCCCTCCACTTT.

The rearrangement links TRBV28 to TRBJ2-1; possible D gene TRBD2, 7 bases. Trimming removed 4 bases from V and 4 bases from J, with 14 bases in between. The CDR3 consists of 15 residues. Germline values: CDR1 MDHEN, CDR2 SYDVKM. This CDR3 reads CASSSSGTRYNEQFF. CDR3 coding DNA: TGTGCCAGCAGTTCAAGCGGGACAAGGTACAATGAGCAGTTCTTC.

This clone turned up a few times. This chain joins TRBV7-2 and TRBJ2-2, with D possibly being TRBD1 (6 bases). The V gene lost 2 bases and the J gene lost 5 bases, with 15 bases spanning the gap. The CDR3 has 16 residues. The germline V gene encodes CDR1 SGHTA and CDR2 FQGNSA. The CDR3 spells CASSLNSQGITGELFF. The DNA for the CDR3 is TGTGCCAGCAGCTTAAATTCACAGGGTATTACCGGGGAGCTGTTTTTT. Full variable domain (outside the CDR3, taken from reference TRBV7-2 and TRBJ2-2): GAGVSQSPSNKVTEKGKDVELRCDPISGHTALYWYRQSLGQGLEFLIYFQGNSAPDKSGLPSDRFSAERTGGSVSTLTIQRTQQEDSAVYLCASSLNSQGITGELFFGEGSRLTVL.

The genes are TRBV7-2 and TRBJ2-1; 12 bases align to TRBD2. V shed 5 bases and J 0 bases; nucleotides not matched to a gene: 8. Germline V CDR1 and CDR2: SGHTA, FQGNSA. The CDR3 is 18 residues long. The CDR3 coding sequence is TGTGCCAGCAGCGGACCTGGACTAGCGGGGAGCTCCTACAATGAGCAGTTCTTC. This sequence encodes CASSGPGLAGSSYNEQFF. Drawing the rest from reference TRBV7-2 and TRBJ2-1, the complete variable domain is GAGVSQSPSNKVTEKGKDVELRCDPISGHTALYWYRQSLGQGLEFLIYFQGNSAPDKSGLPSDRFSAERTGGSVSTLTIQRTQQEDSAVYLCASSGPGLAGSSYNEQFFGPGTRLTVL.

The CDR3 DNA is TGTGCCAGCAGCTGGCCGTATCGGAGTTCCCGCCGGGGCTACACCTTC. It yields the protein CASSWPYRSSRRGYTF. J is TRBJ1-2 and V is TRBV7-2, with unresolved D. The CDR3 is made up of 16 amino acids. Between the trimmed V and J ends, which lost 4 bases and 8 bases, there was a span of 23 bases. Per the germline V gene, CDR1 is SGHTA and CDR2 is FQGNSA.

The chain links TRBV18 to TRBJ1-6; 10 bases agree with TRBD1. V lost 2 bases and J lost 1; bases outside the gene matches: 8. The germline CDR1 and CDR2 sequences are KGHSH and LQKENI. The CDR3 has 19 residues. The CDR3 protein is CASSPTGTGVGSYNSPLHF. The DNA of the CDR3 is TGTGCCAGCTCACCAACCGGGACAGGGGTCGGGTCCTATAATTCACCCCTCCACTTT.

The genes are TRBV30 and TRBJ2-1, with 12 bases aligning to TRBD1. CDR1 is GTSNPN and CDR2 is SVGIG in the germline V gene (reference sequence). The CDR3 extends over 14 amino acids. Trimming cost V 5 bases and J 12 bases; bases outside gene matches: 11. The CDR3 here is CAWGRPGQGAAQFF. Here the CDR3 DNA reads TGTGCCTGGGGAAGACCGGGACAGGGGGCGGCGCAGTTCTTC.

This clone has just a few counts. The chain couples TRBV5-1 to TRBJ2-1, with 11 bases lining up with TRBD2. The CDR3 length is 16 residues. The V gene's germline CDR1 is SGHRS and CDR2 YFSETQ. J gave up 9 bases and V 0 bases, and 8 bases lay outside the gene matches. The CDR3 nucleotides are TGCGCCAGCAGCTTGGCCCGTACTAGCGGGAGTGGTGAGCAGTTCTTC. Residues: CASSLARTSGSGEQFF.

This chain connects TRBV6-6 to TRBJ2-7; 8 bases fit TRBD2. Germline lookup yields CDR1 MNHNY and CDR2 SVGAGI (reference sequence). V was pared by 4 bases and J by 1 base, with 9 bases of the junction left unmatched. CDR3 size: 16 residues. The CDR3 loop reads CASSFPKRGLSYEQYF. CDR3 nucleotides: TGTGCCAGCAGTTTCCCCAAGCGGGGGCTGTCCTACGAGCAGTACTTC.